This entry lists 19 T cell receptor beta chains sequenced from one sample in a study of OX40 agonist ivuxolimab in advanced cancers. Clones were read by immunoSEQ multiplex PCR, and TCRdb kept only the in-frame ones, dropping some. Among about 47,000 clones listed, roughly 89% were seen once. Specimen: CD4+ or CD8+ T cells sorted from blood, collected in a trial of the OX40 agonist ivuxolimab. These receptors all stem from an adult with an advanced solid tumor such as melanoma, head and neck, liver or kidney cancer.

The chain is built from TRBV29-1 and TRBJ2-1, with TRBD1 identical over 8 bases. The V and J ends lost 6 bases and 7 bases, in that order; junction bases with no gene match: 11. This CDR3 region has 14 residues. Germline V gene data show CDR1 as SQVTM and CDR2 as ANQGSEA. The DNA for the CDR3 is TGCAGCGTGTTACAGGGGGAGGTTTGGAATGAGCAGTTCTTC. Amino acid sequence: CSVLQGEVWNEQFF.

The rearrangement links TRBV19 to TRBJ2-5; tentatively, D is TRBD2 (6 bases). The CDR3 length is 18 residues. In germline, CDR1 is LNHDA, CDR2 SQIVND (reference sequence). V lost 6 bases, J lost 5 bases, and 28 bases lay in between. As DNA, the CDR3 is TGTGCCAGTAGCTGGAGGGGAGTCGCGGTAGACCCGGGGGAGACCCAGTACTTC. This translates into CASSWRGVAVDPGETQYF.

This sequence joins TRBV18 and TRBJ2-3; TRBD1 matches at 7 bases. Germline loops: CDR1 KGHSH, CDR2 LQKENI. The CDR3 is made up of 14 amino acids. V trimming: 1 base; J trimming: 5 bases; junction bases outside the gene matches: 3. For the CDR3, the DNA is TGTGCCAGCTCACCACAGGGGGCAGGAGATACGCAGTATTTT. It is translated as CASSPQGAGDTQYF.

The genes are TRBV30 and TRBJ1-5; the D gene is possibly TRBD1 (6 bases). The germline gives CDR1 GTSNPN, CDR2 SVGIG (reference sequence). The CDR3 length is 13 residues. The V gene lost 8 bases and the J gene lost 4 bases, with 15 bases spanning the gap. CDR3 protein: CAISGEGNQPQHF. The CDR3 nucleotides read TGTGCCATCTCAGGGGAGGGAAATCAGCCCCAGCATTTT.

The chain carries TRBV6-5 and TRBJ1-3; the D gene is possibly TRBD1 (6 bases). The V end lost 5 bases, the J end lost 0 bases, and 11 bases lay between the germline ends. CDR3 length: 15 residues. Germline CDR1 MNHEY, CDR2 SVGAGI. CDR3 sequence: CASSGRGLSGNTIYF. The CDR3 bases are TGTGCCAGCAGTGGCAGGGGACTCTCTGGAAACACCATATATTTT.

This chain joins TRBV9 and TRBJ2-3, with D uncertain. Trimming stripped 0 bases from V and 4 bases from J, with 6 bases between. In germline, CDR1 is SGDLS, CDR2 YYNGEE. CDR3 size: 13 residues. CDR3 protein: CASSVGPPDTQYF. The CDR3 DNA reads as TGTGCCAGCAGCGTAGGCCCCCCAGATACGCAGTATTTT.

The V and J genes are TRBV5-8 and TRBJ2-7; D remains ambiguous. Trimming left V 0 bases short and J 8 bases short, with 12 bases between. The CDR3 runs 13 residues. Germline assignment: CDR1 SGHTS and CDR2 YDEGEE. DNA for the CDR3: TGTGCCAGCAGCTTGGGAGTTTTAGGGCAGCAGTACTTC. Protein: CASSLGVLGQQYF.

The chain couples TRBV28 to TRBJ1-2, with a tentative D call TRBD1 (5 bases). CDR1 MDHEN and CDR2 SYDVKM come from the germline V gene. Trimming cost V 6 bases and J 5 bases, with 13 bases left between them. The CDR3 consists of 13 residues. The chain's CDR3 is CASRTALGYGYTF. DNA of the CDR3: TGTGCCAGCAGGACAGCCCTGGGGTATGGCTACACCTTC.

The rearrangement uses TRBV5-4 and TRBJ2-1, with D maybe TRBD2 (5 bases). In germline, CDR1 is SGHNT, CDR2 YYREEE (reference sequence). This CDR3 spans 14 amino acids. Trimming left V 1 base short and J 4 bases short, with 9 bases between. The CDR3 is CASSLRRDYNEQFF. The CDR3 DNA reads as TGTGCCAGCAGCTTGAGACGGGATTACAATGAGCAGTTCTTC.

This chain links TRBV20-1 with TRBJ2-3, with D perhaps TRBD2 (6 bases). The CDR3 is made up of 10 amino acids. Germline-derived CDR1 and CDR2 are DFQATT and SNEGSKA (reference sequence). The germline V and J ends were trimmed by 7 bases and 10 bases, with 12 bases remaining between them. CDR3 in amino acids: CSVSGGAQYF. The CDR3 DNA follows: TGCAGTGTAAGTGGAGGGGCGCAGTATTTT.

This chain's CDR3 is CASSPPGARNEQFF. In DNA form, the CDR3 reads TGTGCCAGCAGCCCCCCGGGGGCGCGGAATGAGCAGTTCTTC. The rearrangement joins TRBV11-2 to TRBJ2-1, with D perhaps TRBD1 or TRBD2 (6 bases each). CDR3 length: 14 amino acids. Deletions cut 5 bases from V and 7 bases from J, with 15 bases between. CDR1 SGHAT and CDR2 FQNNGV come from the germline V gene.

This chain uses TRBV19 with TRBJ2-6, with D possibly being TRBD1 (6 bases). Germline values: CDR1 LNHDA, CDR2 SQIVND (reference sequence). Trimming left V 10 bases short and J 4 bases short, with 11 bases between. The CDR3 totals 13 residues. Here the CDR3 reads CATHRAGANVLTF. In nucleotides, the CDR3 is TGTGCCACCCACAGGGCGGGGGCCAACGTCCTGACTTTC. The full variable domain, completed using reference TRBV19 and TRBJ2-6, is DGGITQSPKYLFRKEGQNVTLSCEQNLNHDAMYWYRQDPGQGLRLIYYSQIVNDFQKGDIAEGYSVSREKKESFPLTVTSAQKNPTAFYLCATHRAGANVLTFGAGSRLTVL.

The chain uses TRBV19 and TRBJ1-5; D not certain. Per germline, CDR1 LNHDA and CDR2 SQIVND (reference sequence). V lost 2 bases to trimming and J lost 3 bases, with 8 bases between them. The CDR3 is 14 amino acids. The CDR3 coding sequence is TGTGCCAGTAGTATAAGGACCGTCAATCAGCCCCAGCATTTT. Translation gives CASSIRTVNQPQHF.

The gene calls are TRBV9 and TRBJ1-6; D gene ambiguous. Between the trimmed V and J ends, which lost 0 bases and 10 bases, there was a span of 8 bases. This CDR3 is built from 13 residues. The germline CDR1 and CDR2 sequences are SGDLS and YYNGEE. CDR3 loop: CASSVGQLSPLHF. CDR3 in DNA: TGTGCCAGCAGCGTAGGGCAGCTGTCACCCCTCCACTTT.

J is TRBJ2-5 and V is TRBV27, with D possibly being TRBD1 or TRBD2 (5 bases each). Germline CDR1 reads MNHEY; CDR2 reads SMNVEV (reference sequence). The CDR3 consists of 14 residues. V was cut by 6 bases and J by 9 bases, with 20 bases left in between. CDR3 sequence (DNA): TGTGCCAGCAGCCACCGGGACCTACTGGGGGCCCAGTACTTC. It specifies CASSHRDLLGAQYF.

This CDR3 reads CASSFWGGTNIYGYTF. The DNA of the CDR3 is TGTGCCAGCAGTTTTTGGGGGGGCACAAATATCTATGGCTACACCTTC. The V gene is TRBV28, the J gene TRBJ1-2, with D tentatively TRBD1 (6 bases). This CDR3 contains 16 residues. The germline V and J ends were trimmed by 3 bases and 4 bases, with 18 bases remaining between them. Germline loops: CDR1 MDHEN, CDR2 SYDVKM.

The rearrangement links TRBV30 to TRBJ2-1, with D perhaps TRBD2 (5 bases). Germline V gene lookup returns CDR1 GTSNPN and CDR2 SVGIG (reference sequence). The CDR3 covers 13 residues. The germline V and J ends were trimmed by 5 bases and 3 bases, with 11 bases remaining between them. CDR3 sequence reads: CAWVASIYNEQFF. In DNA form, the CDR3 reads TGTGCCTGGGTAGCGTCTATCTACAATGAGCAGTTCTTC.

The V and J genes are TRBV10-3 and TRBJ2-7; D is unclear. Germline V gives CDR1 ENHRY, CDR2 SYGVKD. Trimming took off 0 bases at V and 3 bases at J, with 9 bases between the two ends. The CDR3 extends over 14 amino acids. The CDR3 bases are TGTGCCATCAGTGAGTCTCAACTCATCTACGAGCAGTACTTC. It translates to CAISESQLIYEQYF.

The CDR3 region has the DNA TGTGCCAGCAGCCCAACCCGCCAGCGGACCCAAAGGAATGAGCAGTTCTTC. Translation: CASSPTRQRTQRNEQFF. The V and J genes are TRBV2 and TRBJ2-1, with D possibly matching TRBD2 (5 bases). CDR3 length equals 17 residues. Trimming removed 6 bases at V and 7 bases at J, with 25 bases between. The germline CDR1 and CDR2 sequences are SNHLY and FYNNEI.